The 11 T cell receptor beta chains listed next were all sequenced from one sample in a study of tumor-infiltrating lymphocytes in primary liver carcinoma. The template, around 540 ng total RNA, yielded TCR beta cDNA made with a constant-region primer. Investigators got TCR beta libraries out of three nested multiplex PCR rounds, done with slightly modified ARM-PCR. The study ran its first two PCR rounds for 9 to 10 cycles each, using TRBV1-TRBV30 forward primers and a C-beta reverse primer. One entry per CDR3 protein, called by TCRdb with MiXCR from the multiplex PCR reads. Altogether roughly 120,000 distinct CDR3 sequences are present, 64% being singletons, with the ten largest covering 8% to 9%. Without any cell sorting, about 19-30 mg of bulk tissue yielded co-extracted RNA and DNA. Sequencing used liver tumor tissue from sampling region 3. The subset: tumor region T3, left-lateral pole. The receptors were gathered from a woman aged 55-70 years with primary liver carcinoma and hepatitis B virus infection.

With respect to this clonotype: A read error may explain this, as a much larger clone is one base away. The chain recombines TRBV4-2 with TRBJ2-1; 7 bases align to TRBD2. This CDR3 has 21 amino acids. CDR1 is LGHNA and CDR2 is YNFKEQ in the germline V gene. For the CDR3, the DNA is TGTGCCAGCGGCCAAGAAGGAGGTTTTAGACTAGCCCCAAGTTCCTACAATGAGCAGTTCTTC. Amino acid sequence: CASGQEGGFRLAPSSYNEQFF.

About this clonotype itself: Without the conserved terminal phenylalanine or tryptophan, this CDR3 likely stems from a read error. The CDR3 spells CASRAPGAQREAFS. CDR3 DNA: TGTGCCAGCAGAGCCCCCGGGGCCCAAAGGGAAGCTTTCTCT. This rearrangement joins TRBV28 to TRBJ1-1; a possible D gene is TRBD1 (5 bases). The V end was cut by 6 bases, the J end by 8 bases, with 19 bases between. CDR3 length equals 14 residues. Looked up from germline, CDR1 is MDHEN and CDR2 is SYDVKM.

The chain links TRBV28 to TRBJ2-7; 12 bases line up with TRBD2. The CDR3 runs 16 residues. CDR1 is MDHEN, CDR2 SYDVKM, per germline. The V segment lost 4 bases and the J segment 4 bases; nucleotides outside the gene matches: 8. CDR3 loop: CASSSILAGGPYEQYF. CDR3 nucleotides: TGTGCCAGCAGTTCCATCCTAGCGGGAGGGCCATACGAGCAGTACTTC.

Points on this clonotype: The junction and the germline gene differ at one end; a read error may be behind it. The CDR3 DNA sequence: TGTACCAGCAGCTTAGGCCGACAAGTAATCCAACCTCAAGAGACCCAGTACTTC. The encoded protein is CTSSLGRQVIQPQETQYF. The rearrangement uses TRBV11-2 and TRBJ2-5; D uncertain. Germline V lookup: CDR1 SGHAT, CDR2 FQNNGV. This CDR3 has 18 amino acids.

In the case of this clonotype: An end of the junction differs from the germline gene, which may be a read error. The CDR3 nucleotides read TGTGCTAGCAGCTTAGGTCAGGCAGTAGGGGAGCAGTTCTTC. Amino acid sequence: CASSLGQAVGEQFF. The chain couples TRBV7-7 to TRBJ2-1, with D unresolved. Germline CDR1 SSHAT, CDR2 FNYEAQ (reference sequence). The CDR3 covers 14 residues.

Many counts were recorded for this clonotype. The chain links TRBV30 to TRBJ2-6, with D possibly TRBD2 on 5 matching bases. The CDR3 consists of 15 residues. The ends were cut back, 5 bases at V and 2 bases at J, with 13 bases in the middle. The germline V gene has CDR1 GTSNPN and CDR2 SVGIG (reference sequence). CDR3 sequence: CAWALGGTGANVLTF. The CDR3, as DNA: TGTGCCTGGGCCCTAGGAGGAACTGGGGCCAACGTCCTGACTTTC.

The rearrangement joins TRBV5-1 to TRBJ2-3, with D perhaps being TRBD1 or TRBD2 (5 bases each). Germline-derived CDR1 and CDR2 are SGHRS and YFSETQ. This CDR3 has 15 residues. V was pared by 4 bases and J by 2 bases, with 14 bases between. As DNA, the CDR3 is TGCGCCAGCAGCCCCGGGACCACCCCCACAGATACGCAGTATTTT. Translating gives CASSPGTTPTDTQYF. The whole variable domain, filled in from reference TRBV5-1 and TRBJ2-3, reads KAGVTQTPRYLIKTRGQQVTLSCSPISGHRSVSWYQQTPGQGLQFLFEYFSETQRNKGNFPGRFSGRQFSNSRSEMNVSTLELGDSALYLCASSPGTTPTDTQYFGPGTRLTVL.

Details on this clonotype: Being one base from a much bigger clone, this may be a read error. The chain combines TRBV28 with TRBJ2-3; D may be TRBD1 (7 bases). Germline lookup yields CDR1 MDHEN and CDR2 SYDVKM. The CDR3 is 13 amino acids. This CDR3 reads CTSSTRQGGTQYF. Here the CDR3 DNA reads TGTACCAGCAGTACAAGACAGGGAGGTACGCAGTATTTT. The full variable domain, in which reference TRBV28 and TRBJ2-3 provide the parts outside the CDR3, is DVKVTQSSRYLVKRTGEKVFLECVQDMDHENMFWYRQDPGLGLRLIYFSYDVKMKEKGDIPEGYSVSREKKERFSLILESASTNQTSMYLCTSSTRQGGTQYFGPGTRLTVL.

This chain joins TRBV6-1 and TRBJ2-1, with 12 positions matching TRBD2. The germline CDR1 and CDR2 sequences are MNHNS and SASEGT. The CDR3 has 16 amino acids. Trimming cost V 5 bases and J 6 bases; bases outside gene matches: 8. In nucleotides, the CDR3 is TGTGCCAGCAGTTCAGGACTAGCGGGAATGAGCAATGAGCAGTTCTTC. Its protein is CASSSGLAGMSNEQFF.

This CDR3 reads CASGLGHGCTF. In DNA, the CDR3 is TGTGCCAGCGGACTGGGTCATGGGTGCACCTTC. The rearrangement joins TRBV11-2 to TRBJ1-2; D is unclear. V was shortened by 8 bases and J by 13 bases, with 17 bases between the two germline ends. The length of the CDR3 is 11 residues. From germline, CDR1 is SGHAT and CDR2 FQNNGV.

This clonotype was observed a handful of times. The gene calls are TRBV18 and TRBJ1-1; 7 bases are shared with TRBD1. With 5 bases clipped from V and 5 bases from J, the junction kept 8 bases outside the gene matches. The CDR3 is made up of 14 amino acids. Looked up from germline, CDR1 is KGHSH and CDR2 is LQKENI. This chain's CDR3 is CASSEQGRGTEAFF. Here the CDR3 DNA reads TGTGCCAGCTCAGAACAGGGGCGCGGGACTGAAGCTTTCTTT.